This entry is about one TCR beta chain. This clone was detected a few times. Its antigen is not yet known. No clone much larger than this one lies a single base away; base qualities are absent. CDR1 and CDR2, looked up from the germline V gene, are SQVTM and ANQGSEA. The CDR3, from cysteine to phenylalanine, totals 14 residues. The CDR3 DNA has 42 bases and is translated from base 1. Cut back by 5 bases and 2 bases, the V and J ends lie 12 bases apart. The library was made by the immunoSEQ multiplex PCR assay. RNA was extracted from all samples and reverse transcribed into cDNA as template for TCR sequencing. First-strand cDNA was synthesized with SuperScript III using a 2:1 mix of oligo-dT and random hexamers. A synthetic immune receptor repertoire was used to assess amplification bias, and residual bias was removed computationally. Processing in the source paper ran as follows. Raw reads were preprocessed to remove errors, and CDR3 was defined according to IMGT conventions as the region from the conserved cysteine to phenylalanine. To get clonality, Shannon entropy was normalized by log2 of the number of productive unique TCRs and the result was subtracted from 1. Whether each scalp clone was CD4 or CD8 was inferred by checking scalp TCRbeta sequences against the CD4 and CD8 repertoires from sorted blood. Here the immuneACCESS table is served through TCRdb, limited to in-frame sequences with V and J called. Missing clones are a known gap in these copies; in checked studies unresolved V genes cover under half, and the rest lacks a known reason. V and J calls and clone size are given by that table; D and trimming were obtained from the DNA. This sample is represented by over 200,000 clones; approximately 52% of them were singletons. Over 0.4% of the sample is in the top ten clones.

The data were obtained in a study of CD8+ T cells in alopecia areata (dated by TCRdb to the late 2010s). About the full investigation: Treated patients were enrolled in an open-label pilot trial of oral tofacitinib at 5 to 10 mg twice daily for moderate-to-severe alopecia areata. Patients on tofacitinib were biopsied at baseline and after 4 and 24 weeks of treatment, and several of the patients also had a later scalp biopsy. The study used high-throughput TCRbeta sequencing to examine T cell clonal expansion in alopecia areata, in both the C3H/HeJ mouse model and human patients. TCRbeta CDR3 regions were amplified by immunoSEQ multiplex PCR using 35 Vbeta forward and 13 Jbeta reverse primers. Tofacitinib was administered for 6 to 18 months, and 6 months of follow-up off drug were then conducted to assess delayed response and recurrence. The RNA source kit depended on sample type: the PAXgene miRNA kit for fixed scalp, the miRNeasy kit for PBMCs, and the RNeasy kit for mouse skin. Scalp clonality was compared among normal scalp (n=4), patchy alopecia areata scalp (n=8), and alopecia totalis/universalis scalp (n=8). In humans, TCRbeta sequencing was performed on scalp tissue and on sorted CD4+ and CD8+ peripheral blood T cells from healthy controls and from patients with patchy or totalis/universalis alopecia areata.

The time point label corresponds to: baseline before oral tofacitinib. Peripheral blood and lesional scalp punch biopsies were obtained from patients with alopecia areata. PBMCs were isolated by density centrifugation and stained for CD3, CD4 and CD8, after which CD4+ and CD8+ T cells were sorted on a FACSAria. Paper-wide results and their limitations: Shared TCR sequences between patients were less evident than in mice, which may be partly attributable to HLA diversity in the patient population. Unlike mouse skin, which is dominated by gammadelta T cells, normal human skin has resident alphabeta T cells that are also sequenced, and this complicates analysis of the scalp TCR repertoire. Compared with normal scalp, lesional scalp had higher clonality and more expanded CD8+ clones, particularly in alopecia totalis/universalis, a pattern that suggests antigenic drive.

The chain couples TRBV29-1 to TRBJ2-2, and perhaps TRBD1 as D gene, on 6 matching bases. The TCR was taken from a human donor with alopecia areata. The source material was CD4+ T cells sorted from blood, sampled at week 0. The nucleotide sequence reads TGCAGCGTTTCACAGGGTATCAACACCGGGGAGCTGTTTTTT. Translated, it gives CSVSQGINTGELFF.